This TCR beta chain is from a study of identical twins. General observations from the study: Some out-of-frame alpha sequences were shared by twins, and these showed excess low generation probability.

As for this clonotype: Its target is unknown.

V lost 11 bases and J 2 bases, leaving 9 bases between the germline ends. The CDR3 sequence is 11 residues long. Looked up from germline, CDR1 is MDHEN and CDR2 is SYDVKM. With template switching, a universal primer site was added, and the cDNA carried unique molecular identifiers. TCRdb redid the calling of the 5' RACE reads with MiXCR, one entry per CDR3 protein. The table shows approximately 1.8 million distinct CDR3 sequences, with 25% to 35% occurring only once. This TCR was sampled from a newborn girl in good health. Sample: cord blood. The gene calls are TRBV28 and TRBJ1-2, with D possibly matching TRBD1 (5 bases). The CDR3 DNA reads as TGTGCCGGACGGGGGAACTATGGCTACACCTTC. It is translated as CAGRGNYGYTF.